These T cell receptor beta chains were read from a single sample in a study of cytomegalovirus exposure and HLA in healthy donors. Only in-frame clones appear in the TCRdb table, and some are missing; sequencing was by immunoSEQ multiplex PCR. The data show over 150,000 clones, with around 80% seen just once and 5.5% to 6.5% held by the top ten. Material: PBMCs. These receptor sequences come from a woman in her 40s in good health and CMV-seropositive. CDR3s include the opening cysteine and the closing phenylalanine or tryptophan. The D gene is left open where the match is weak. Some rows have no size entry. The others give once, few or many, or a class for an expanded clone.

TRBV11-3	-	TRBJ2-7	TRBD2	CASSTRPGGPSYEQYF	TGTGCCAGTTCTACCCGACCGGGAGGGCCTAGTTACGAGCAGTACTTC
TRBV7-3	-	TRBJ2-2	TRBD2	CASSFASGRAFAGELFF	TGTGCCAGCAGCTTTGCTAGCGGGAGGGCCTTTGCCGGGGAGCTGTTTTTT
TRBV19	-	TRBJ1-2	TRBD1	CASSRDRGGGGYTF	TGTGCCAGTAGCCGGGACAGGGGTGGAGGTGGCTACACCTTC
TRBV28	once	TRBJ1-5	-	CATVLLTGGSNQPQHF	TGTGCTACAGTTCTGTTGACAGGTGGTAGCAATCAGCCCCAGCATTTT
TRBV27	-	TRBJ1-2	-	CASSHLPGLSGYTF	TGTGCCAGCAGTCACCTCCCGGGACTCAGCGGCTACACCTTC
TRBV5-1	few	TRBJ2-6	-	CASSLARGAVSGANVLTF	TGCGCCAGCAGCTTGGCTCGGGGGGCCGTCTCTGGGGCCAACGTCCTGACTTTC
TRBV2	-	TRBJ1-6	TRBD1	CASRGDRDNSPLHF	TGTGCCAGCAGGGGCGACAGGGACAATTCACCCCTCCACTTT
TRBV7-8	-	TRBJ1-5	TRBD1	CASSPGQGLRPQHF	TGTGCCAGCAGCCCTGGACAGGGGCTGAGGCCCCAGCATTTT
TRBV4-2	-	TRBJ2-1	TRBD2	CASRPPSGGYNEQFF	TGTGCCAGCAGGCCTCCTAGCGGGGGGTACAATGAGCAGTTCTTC
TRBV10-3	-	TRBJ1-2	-	CAIMEKPGTSGYTF	TGTGCCATCATGGAGAAGCCCGGGACAAGTGGCTACACCTTC
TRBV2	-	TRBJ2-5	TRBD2	CASSWASGRQETQYF	TGTGCCAGCAGTTGGGCTAGCGGGAGACAAGAGACCCAGTACTTC
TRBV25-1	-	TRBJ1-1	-	CASSEGGAGFGAFF	TGTGCCAGCAGTGAAGGGGGGGCAGGTTTTGGAGCTTTCTTT